This T cell receptor beta chain is from a study of blood T cell repertoires in COVID-19. CDR1 SGHNT and CDR2 YENEEA come from the germline V gene. The CDR3 is 13 residues long. Trimming removed 7 bases at V and 4 bases at J, with 10 bases between. Profiled with immunoSEQ multiplex PCR; TCRdb holds only in-frame clones, not every one. Of about 360,000 clones listed, approximately 86% are singletons. V usage is TRBV11-3 and J usage is TRBJ1-4; D is unresolved. This receptor was identified in a woman aged 60 to 75 with COVID-19, enrolled during active disease. The sequencing sample was made of peripheral blood. The CDR3 DNA reads TGTGCCAGCACGAGCAGACTTAATGAAAAACTGTTTTTT. Translating it yields CASTSRLNEKLFF.